This passage covers 12 T cell receptor beta chains from one sample sequenced in a study of blood T cells in healthy people across ages. It was with a sample-barcoded 5' primer and a J-beta primer mix that a second PCR of roughly 7 to 12 cycles was run. One entry per CDR3 protein results from TCRdb running MiXCR on the 5' RACE reads. The table includes around 2 million distinct CDR3 sequences, around 40% detected once. Sequenced: blood. The receptors come from a human donor in good health.

The V and J genes are TRBV4-3 and TRBJ2-5; the D gene is possibly TRBD1 (5 bases). The end of the DNA is better explained by TRBJ2-7, so the J call may be wrong. Per germline, CDR1 LGHNA and CDR2 YSLEER. The CDR3 is 14 residues long. CDR3 protein: CASSLTRQTYEQYF. CDR3 nucleotide sequence: TGCGCCAGCAGTCTCACCCGACAGACCTACGAGCAGTACTTC.

This sequence joins TRBV7-9 and TRBJ2-1, with 8 bases aligning to TRBD1. The CDR3 is 15 residues long. Germline lookup yields CDR1 SEHNR and CDR2 FQNEAQ (reference sequence). The V gene end was trimmed by 2 bases and the J gene end by 8 bases; junction bases not matched to a gene: 8. CDR3 nucleotide sequence: TGTGCCAGCAGCTTAATCGGCAGGGGGCTTGATGAGCAGTTCTTC. It yields the protein CASSLIGRGLDEQFF.

In its sample, this clonotype was seen a few times. CDR3 in amino acids: CASSLSGDDGYTF. In DNA form, the CDR3 reads TGTGCCAGCAGCTTATCAGGGGACGATGGCTACACCTTC. The chain employs TRBV7-9 and TRBJ1-2; tentatively, D is TRBD1 (6 bases). Germline lookup yields CDR1 SEHNR and CDR2 FQNEAQ (reference sequence). V lost 2 bases and J 6 bases, leaving 10 bases between the germline ends. This CDR3 has 13 residues.

Remarks on this clonotype: Relative to the germline gene, one junction end is altered; a read error may explain this. The chain has TRBV28 and TRBJ2-1, with unresolved D. Looked up from germline, CDR1 is MDHEN and CDR2 is SYDVKM. The CDR3 loop spans 16 amino acids. The DNA of the CDR3 is TGTGTCAGCAACCGCCTAAGCGTTAAGGGTTTCGATGAGCAGTTCTTC. The encoded protein is CVSNRLSVKGFDEQFF. Together with reference TRBV28 and TRBJ2-1, the CDR3 gives the full variable domain: DVKVTQSSRYLVKRTGEKVFLECVQDMDHENMFWYRQDPGLGLRLIYFSYDVKMKEKGDIPEGYSVSREKKERFSLILESASTNQTSMYLCVSNRLSVKGFDEQFFGPGTRLTVL.

Of note for this clonotype: Its ends do not fully match the called genes, so a read error is possible. V usage is TRBV13 and J usage is TRBJ2-5, with D tentatively TRBD1 or TRBD2 (6 bases each). Germline-derived CDR1 and CDR2 are PRHDT and FYEKMQ (reference sequence). The CDR3 sequence is 13 residues long. In nucleotides, the CDR3 is TGTGCCAGCGGCTTAGGGGGACTCCTGGGGCAGTACTTC. Translation gives CASGLGGLLGQYF.

The rearrangement uses TRBV28 and TRBJ2-3; 8 nucleotides match TRBD2. CDR3 length: 15 residues. V dropped 5 bases and J dropped 6; count of bases not matched to a gene: 10. The germline gives CDR1 MDHEN, CDR2 SYDVKM. In nucleotides, the CDR3 is TGTGCCAGCAGTAAGGACGCTAGCGGGTTTGATACGCAGTATTTT. Translated: CASSKDASGFDTQYF.

CDR3 protein: CASSQSAGGPVVSDEQFF. The DNA of the CDR3 is TGCGCCAGCAGCCAATCGGCGGGGGGGCCCGTAGTGTCGGATGAGCAGTTCTTC. The V call is TRBV4-1, the J call TRBJ2-1; 9 bases align to TRBD2. J was trimmed by 8 bases and V by 2 bases; bases with no gene match: 16. In germline, CDR1 is MGHRA, CDR2 YSYEKL. The length of the CDR3 is 18 residues.

The sample holds a few counts of this clonotype. The genes are TRBV13 and TRBJ2-7, with no clear D. The CDR3 extends over 16 amino acids. Looked up from germline, CDR1 is PRHDT and CDR2 is FYEKMQ (reference sequence). Deletions cut 0 bases from V and 0 bases from J, with 12 bases between. The CDR3 DNA sequence: TGTGCCAGCAGCTTAGGGGACCCCACCCCCTCCTACGAGCAGTACTTC. Protein product: CASSLGDPTPSYEQYF.

The chain couples TRBV4-1 to TRBJ1-5; D is possibly TRBD1 (5 bases). Trimming stripped 4 bases from V and 3 bases from J, with 10 bases between. CDR1 is MGHRA and CDR2 is YSYEKL in the germline V gene. The CDR3 has 14 residues. The DNA of the CDR3 is TGCGCCAGCAGCCCCGTGACAGACAATCAGCCCCAGCATTTT. Residues: CASSPVTDNQPQHF.

The genes are TRBV15 and TRBJ1-5; perhaps TRBD1 as D (5 bases). The CDR3 runs 15 residues. Germline V gene data show CDR1 as LNHNV and CDR2 as YYDKDF (reference sequence). V lost 0 bases, J lost 2 bases, and 8 bases lay in between. The CDR3 sequence: CATSRDQGGNQPQHF. The DNA of the CDR3 is TGTGCCACCAGCAGAGATCAAGGGGGCAATCAGCCCCAGCATTTT.

This clonotype was seen repeatedly, ten times or more. The chain couples TRBV6-2 or TRBV6-3 to TRBJ2-1; weak D call: TRBD1 (6 bases). Germline CDR1 and CDR2: MNHEY and SVGEGT. This CDR3 comprises 15 residues. V gave up 2 bases and J gave up 0 bases, with 8 bases separating them. Here the CDR3 DNA reads TGTGCCAGCAGTTACGGGGGCGGCTCCTACAATGAGCAGTTCTTC. Its translation: CASSYGGGSYNEQFF.

The chain combines TRBV24-1 with TRBJ1-1; TRBD1 matches at 9 bases. V dropped 3 bases and J dropped 4; count of bases not matched to a gene: 5. This CDR3 is 15 amino acids long. Germline assignment: CDR1 KGHDR and CDR2 SFDVKD. The CDR3: CATSDPRQGGTEAFF. In nucleotides, the CDR3 is TGTGCCACCAGTGATCCTCGACAGGGGGGCACTGAAGCTTTCTTT.